This T cell receptor beta chain was obtained from a study of regulatory T cells in long-lasting Graves disease. Across the study: The definition of persistent Graves' disease was over 5 years of antithyroid drugs with positive TSH receptor antibodies.

Through Arm-PCR of CDR3 regions and iRepertoire HTBI primers, TCR beta libraries were built. From the multiplex PCR reads, TCRdb called clonotypes with MiXCR, one entry per CDR3 protein. The sample includes over 650,000 distinct CDR3 sequences, about 32% of them seen just once. Study outcomes and limitations: Persistent Graves' patients showed less TCR diversity than newly diagnosed ones.

The time point is: persistent/refractory GD, antithyroid drugs over 5 years with positive TRAb. After RNA was extracted from PBMCs, the TCR library was made from it. This clonotype turned up a few times. The antigen is undetermined. The trim removed 0 bases at V and 1 base at J, leaving 8 bases unmatched. CDR3 length equals 18 residues. The germline V gene has CDR1 MNHEY and CDR2 SVGEGT. This TCR derives from a female donor with Graves disease. The chain uses TRBV6-2 or TRBV6-3 and TRBJ2-7; 11 bases line up with TRBD2. This specimen consisted of peripheral blood mononuclear cells (PBMCs), obtained when the disease was refractory, from a patient treated with antithyroid drugs. The CDR3 region has the DNA TGTGCCAGCAGTTACTCGCTAGCGGGAGGCCGAGTATCCTACGAGCAGTACTTC. Translating gives CASSYSLAGGRVSYEQYF.